The present T cell receptor (beta chain) was sequenced within a study of vaccination effects on CD4 cells after COVID-19. Study outcomes and limitations: Late after vaccination, infection- and vaccine-induced clones showed marked clonal contraction. Healthy vaccine recipients' vaccine-induced clones were almost all SARS-CoV-2 mono-reactive.

CDR1 and CDR2 from the germline V gene are KGHSH and LQKENI. The CDR3 length is 15 residues. Trimming cost V 3 bases and J 2 bases, with 13 bases left between them. Produced via immunoSEQ multiplex PCR; TCRdb's table is partial and in-frame only. Of tens of thousands of clones listed, roughly three quarters are singletons. Sequencing followed a ViraFEST assay step that expanded antigen-specific CD4+ T cells with viral peptide pools. When around nine days of culture had elapsed, CD4+ T cells were isolated. People in the vaccine group had not been infected with SARS-CoV-2 before, and their nucleocapsid antibodies were negative. It was with about 10 IU/ml IL-2 and about 10 ug/ml peptides that 1.5 million to 2.5 million PBMC per well were cultured. Note on this clone: Its antigen is currently unknown.

The chain employs TRBV18 and TRBJ2-5; tentatively, D is TRBD1 or TRBD2 (5 bases each). This clonotype was sampled from a human donor who received a COVID-19 vaccine. The sample here was CD4+ T cells from PBMCs cultured with HCoV-OC43 spike peptides, taken before COVID-19 vaccination. Described subset: HCoV-OC43 spike overlapping peptide pool stimulation. The CDR3 loop reads CASSPLGTVQETQYF. CDR3 coding DNA: TGTGCCAGCTCACCTCTCGGGACGGTACAAGAGACCCAGTACTTC.